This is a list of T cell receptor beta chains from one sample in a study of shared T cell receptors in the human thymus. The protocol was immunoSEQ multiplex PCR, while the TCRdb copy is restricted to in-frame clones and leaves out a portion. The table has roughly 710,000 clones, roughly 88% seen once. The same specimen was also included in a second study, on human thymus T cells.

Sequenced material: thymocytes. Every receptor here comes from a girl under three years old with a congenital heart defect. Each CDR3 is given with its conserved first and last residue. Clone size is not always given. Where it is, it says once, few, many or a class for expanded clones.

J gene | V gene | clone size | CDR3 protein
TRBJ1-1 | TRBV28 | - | CASSLKEDSQLAFF
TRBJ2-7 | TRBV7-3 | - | CASSRTGDGQTEQYF
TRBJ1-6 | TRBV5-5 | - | CASRVFFPGQHNSPLHF
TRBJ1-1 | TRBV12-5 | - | CASGWGKPNTEAFF
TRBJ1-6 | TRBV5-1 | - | CASSLAAGVNSPLHF
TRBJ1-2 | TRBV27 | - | CASRRDGQLYGYTF
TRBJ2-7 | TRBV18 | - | CASSLLAETSEQYF
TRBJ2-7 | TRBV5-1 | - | CASSLERGQGSYEQYF
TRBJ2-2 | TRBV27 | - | CASSLSGLFKGPTGELFF
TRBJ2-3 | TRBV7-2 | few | CASSTGLADTQYF
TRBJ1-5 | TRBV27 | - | CASSFSYLIRDQPQHF
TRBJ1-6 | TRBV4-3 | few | CASSHPNPGSPLHF
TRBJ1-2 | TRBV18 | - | CASSPRRSGGTNYGYTF